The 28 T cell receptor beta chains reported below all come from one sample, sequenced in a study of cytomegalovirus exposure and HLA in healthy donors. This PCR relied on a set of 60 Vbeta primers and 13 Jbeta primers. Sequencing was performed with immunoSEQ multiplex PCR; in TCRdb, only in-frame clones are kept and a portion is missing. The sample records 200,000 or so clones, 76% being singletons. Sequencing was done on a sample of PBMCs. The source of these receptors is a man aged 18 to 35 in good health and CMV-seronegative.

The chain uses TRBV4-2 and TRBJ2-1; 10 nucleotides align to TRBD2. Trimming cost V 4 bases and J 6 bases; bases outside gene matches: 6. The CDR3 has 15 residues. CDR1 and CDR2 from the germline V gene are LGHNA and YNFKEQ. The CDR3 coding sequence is TGTGCCAGCAGCCGAGGACTAGCGGTCCTCAATGAGCAGTTCTTC. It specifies CASSRGLAVLNEQFF.

For the CDR3, the DNA is TGTGCCAGCAGCTACGGGACTCGTACTGAAGCTTTCTTT. Amino acid sequence: CASSYGTRTEAFF. The gene calls are TRBV5-4 and TRBJ1-1; a weak D match, TRBD1 (5 bases). Germline loops: CDR1 SGHNT, CDR2 YYREEE (reference sequence). With 3 bases removed from V and 5 bases from J, the gap between germline ends came to 11 bases. This CDR3 region has 13 residues.

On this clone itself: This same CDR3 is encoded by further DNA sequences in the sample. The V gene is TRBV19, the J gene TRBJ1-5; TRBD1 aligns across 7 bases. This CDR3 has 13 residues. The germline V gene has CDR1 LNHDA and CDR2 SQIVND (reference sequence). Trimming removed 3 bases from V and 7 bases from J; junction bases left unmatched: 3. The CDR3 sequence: CASSIAGGQPQHF. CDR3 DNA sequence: TGTGCCAGTAGTATCGCAGGGGGACAGCCCCAGCATTTT.

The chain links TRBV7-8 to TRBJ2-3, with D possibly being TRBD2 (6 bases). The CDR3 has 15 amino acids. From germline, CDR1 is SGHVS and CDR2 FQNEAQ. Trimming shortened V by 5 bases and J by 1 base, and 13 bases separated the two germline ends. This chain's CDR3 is CASSAGRRGTDTQYF. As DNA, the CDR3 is TGTGCCAGCAGCGCGGGGCGCCGGGGCACAGATACGCAGTATTTT.

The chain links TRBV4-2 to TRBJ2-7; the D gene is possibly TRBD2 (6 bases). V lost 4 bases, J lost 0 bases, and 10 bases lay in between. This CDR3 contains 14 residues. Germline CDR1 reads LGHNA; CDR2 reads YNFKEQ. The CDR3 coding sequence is TGTGCCAGCAGCCTCTCGGAGGGCTCCTACGAGCAGTACTTC. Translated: CASSLSEGSYEQYF.

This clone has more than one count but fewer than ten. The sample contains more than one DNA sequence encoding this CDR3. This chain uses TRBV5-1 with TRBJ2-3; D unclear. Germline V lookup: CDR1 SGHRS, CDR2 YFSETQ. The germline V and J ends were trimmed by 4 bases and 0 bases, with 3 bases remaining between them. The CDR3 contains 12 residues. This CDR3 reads CASSLSTDTQYF. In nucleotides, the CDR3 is TGCGCCAGCAGCCTGAGCACAGATACGCAGTATTTT.

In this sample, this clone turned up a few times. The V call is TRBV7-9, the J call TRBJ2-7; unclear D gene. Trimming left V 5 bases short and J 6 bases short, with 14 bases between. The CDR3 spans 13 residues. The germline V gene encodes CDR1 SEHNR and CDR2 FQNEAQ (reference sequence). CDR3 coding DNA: TGTGCCAGCAGCCCCTTTTCGTCCGGCGAGCAGTACTTC. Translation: CASSPFSSGEQYF.

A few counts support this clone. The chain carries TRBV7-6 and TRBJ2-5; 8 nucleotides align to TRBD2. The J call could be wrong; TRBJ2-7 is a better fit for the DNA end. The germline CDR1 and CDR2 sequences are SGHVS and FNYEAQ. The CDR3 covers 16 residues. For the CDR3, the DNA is TGTGCCAGCAGCTTAGCGATAGCGGGAACCCTCTACGAGCAGTACTTC. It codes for CASSLAIAGTLYEQYF.

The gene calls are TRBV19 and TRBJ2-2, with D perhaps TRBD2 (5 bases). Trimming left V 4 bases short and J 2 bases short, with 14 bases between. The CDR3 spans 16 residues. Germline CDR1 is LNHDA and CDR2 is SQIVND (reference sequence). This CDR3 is CASSTGLMGNTGELFF. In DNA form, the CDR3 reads TGTGCCAGTAGTACGGGGTTGATGGGAAACACCGGGGAGCTGTTTTTT.

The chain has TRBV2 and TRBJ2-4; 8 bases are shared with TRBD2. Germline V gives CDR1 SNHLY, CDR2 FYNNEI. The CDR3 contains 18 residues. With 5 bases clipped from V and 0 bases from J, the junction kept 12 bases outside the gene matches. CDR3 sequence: CASSTPGPAGEAKNIQYF. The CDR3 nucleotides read TGTGCCAGCAGTACCCCCGGACCAGCGGGAGAAGCCAAAAACATTCAGTACTTC.

For the CDR3, the DNA is TGTGCCAGCACTCCATCGGGGAATGAAAAACTGTTTTTT. As protein: CASTPSGNEKLFF. The J gene is TRBJ1-4, the V gene TRBV6-5; D unclear. This CDR3 is built from 13 residues. V lost 7 bases and J 5 bases, leaving 11 bases between the germline ends. In germline, CDR1 is MNHEY, CDR2 SVGAGI.

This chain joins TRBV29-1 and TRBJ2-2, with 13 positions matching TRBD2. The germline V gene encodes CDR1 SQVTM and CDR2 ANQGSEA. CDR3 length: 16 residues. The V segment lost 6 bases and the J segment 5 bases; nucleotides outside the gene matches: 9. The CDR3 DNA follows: TGCAGCGTCCTTTCTGGGACTAGCGGGGTAACCGGGGAGCTGTTTTTT. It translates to CSVLSGTSGVTGELFF.

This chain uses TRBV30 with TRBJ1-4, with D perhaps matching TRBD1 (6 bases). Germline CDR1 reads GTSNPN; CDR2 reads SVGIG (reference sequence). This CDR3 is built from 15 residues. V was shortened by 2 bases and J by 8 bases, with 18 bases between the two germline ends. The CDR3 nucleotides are TGTGCCTGGAGTCTGAGGGGGTCGGCGCAAGAAAAACTGTTTTTT. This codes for CAWSLRGSAQEKLFF. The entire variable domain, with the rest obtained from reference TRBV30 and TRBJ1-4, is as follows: SQTIHQWPATLVQPVGSPLSLECTVEGTSNPNLYWYRQAAGRGLQLLFYSVGIGQISSEVPQNLSASRPQDRQFILSSKKLLLSDSGFYLCAWSLRGSAQEKLFFGSGTQLSVL.

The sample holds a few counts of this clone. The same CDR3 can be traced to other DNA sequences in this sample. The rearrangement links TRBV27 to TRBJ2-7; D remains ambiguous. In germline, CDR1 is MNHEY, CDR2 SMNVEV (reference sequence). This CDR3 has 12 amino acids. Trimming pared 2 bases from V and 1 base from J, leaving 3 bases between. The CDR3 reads CASSLPSYEQYF. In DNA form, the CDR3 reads TGTGCCAGCAGTTTACCGTCCTACGAGCAGTACTTC.

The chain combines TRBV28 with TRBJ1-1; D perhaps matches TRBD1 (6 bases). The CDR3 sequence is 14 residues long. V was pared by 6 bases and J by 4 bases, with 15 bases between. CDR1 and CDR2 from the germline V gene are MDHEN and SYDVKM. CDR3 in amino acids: CASRTRGSGTEAFF. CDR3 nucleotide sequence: TGTGCCAGCAGGACCAGGGGCTCGGGCACTGAAGCTTTCTTT.

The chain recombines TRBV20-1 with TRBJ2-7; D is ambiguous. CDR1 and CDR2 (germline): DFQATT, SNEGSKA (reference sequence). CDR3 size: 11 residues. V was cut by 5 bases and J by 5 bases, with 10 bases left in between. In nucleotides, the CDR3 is TGCAGTGCTTCGACTTGGGACGAGCAGTACTTC. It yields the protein CSASTWDEQYF.

The CDR3 DNA is TGCGCCAGCAGCGTCAGGCGGGACAATGAGCAGTTCTTC. Protein: CASSVRRDNEQFF. The V call is TRBV5-1, the J call TRBJ2-1, with D possibly TRBD2 on 5 matching bases. CDR1 and CDR2 (germline): SGHRS, YFSETQ. This CDR3 has 13 amino acids. V lost 4 bases, J lost 5 bases, and 10 bases lay in between.

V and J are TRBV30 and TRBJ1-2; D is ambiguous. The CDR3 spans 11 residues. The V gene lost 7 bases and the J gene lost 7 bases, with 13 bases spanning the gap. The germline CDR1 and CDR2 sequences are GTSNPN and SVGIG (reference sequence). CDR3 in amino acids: CASFLSPGYTF. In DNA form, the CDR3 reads TGTGCCTCCTTCTTGAGTCCTGGCTACACCTTC.

For the CDR3, the DNA is TGTGCCAGCAGCCAAGTCGGGGGAGTTCGGTTCTTC. Translating gives CASSQVGGVRFF. This chain links TRBV14 with TRBJ2-1, with D perhaps matching TRBD2 (6 bases). Germline V gene lookup returns CDR1 SGHDN and CDR2 FVKESK. The V gene lost 1 base and the J gene lost 15 bases, with 13 bases spanning the gap. The CDR3 extends over 12 amino acids.

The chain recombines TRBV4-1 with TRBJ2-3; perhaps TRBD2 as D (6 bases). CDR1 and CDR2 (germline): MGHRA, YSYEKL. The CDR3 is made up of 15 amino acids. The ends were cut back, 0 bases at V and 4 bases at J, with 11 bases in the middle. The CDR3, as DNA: TGCGCCAGCAGCCAAGATTTCGGGAGCCCAGATACGCAGTATTTT. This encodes CASSQDFGSPDTQYF.

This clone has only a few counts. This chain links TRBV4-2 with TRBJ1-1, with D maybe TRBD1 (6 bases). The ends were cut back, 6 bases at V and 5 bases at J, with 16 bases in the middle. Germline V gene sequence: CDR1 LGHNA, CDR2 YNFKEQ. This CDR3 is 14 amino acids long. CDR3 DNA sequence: TGTGCCAGCAGAGAAACTGGGACATGGACTGAAGCTTTCTTT. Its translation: CASRETGTWTEAFF.

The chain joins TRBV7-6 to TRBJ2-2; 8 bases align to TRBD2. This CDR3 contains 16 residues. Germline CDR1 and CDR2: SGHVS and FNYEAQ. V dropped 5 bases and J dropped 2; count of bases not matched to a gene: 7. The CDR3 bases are TGTGCCAGCAGCGCCCTTAGCGGGGTTAACACCGGGGAGCTGTTTTTT. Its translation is CASSALSGVNTGELFF.

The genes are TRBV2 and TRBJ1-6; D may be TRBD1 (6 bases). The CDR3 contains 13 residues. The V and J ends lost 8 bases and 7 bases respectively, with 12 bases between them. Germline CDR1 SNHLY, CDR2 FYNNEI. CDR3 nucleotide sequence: TGTGCCAGCGTGGGGACATGGAATTCACCCCTCCACTTT. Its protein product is CASVGTWNSPLHF.

CDR3 residues: CASSLDRDRGRDTQYF. The CDR3 DNA reads TGTGCCAGCAGCTTAGACCGGGACAGGGGGCGAGATACGCAGTATTTT. V gene TRBV11-2 combines with J gene TRBJ2-3, with TRBD1 matching 12 bases. The V gene's germline CDR1 is SGHAT and CDR2 FQNNGV. V lost 0 bases, J lost 5 bases, and 3 bases stayed unmatched. The CDR3 covers 16 residues.

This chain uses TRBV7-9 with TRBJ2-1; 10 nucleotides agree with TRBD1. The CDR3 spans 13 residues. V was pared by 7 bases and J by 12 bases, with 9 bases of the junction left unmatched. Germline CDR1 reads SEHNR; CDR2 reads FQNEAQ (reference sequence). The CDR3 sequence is CASTGTGVIRQFF. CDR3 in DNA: TGTGCCAGCACTGGGACAGGGGTAATAAGGCAGTTCTTC.

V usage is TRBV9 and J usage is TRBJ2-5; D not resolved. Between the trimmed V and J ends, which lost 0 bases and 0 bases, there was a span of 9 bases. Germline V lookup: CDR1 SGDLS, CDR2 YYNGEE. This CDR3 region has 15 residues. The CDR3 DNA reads TGTGCCAGCAGCGTAGCTACCGCGTACCAAGAGACCCAGTACTTC. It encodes CASSVATAYQETQYF.

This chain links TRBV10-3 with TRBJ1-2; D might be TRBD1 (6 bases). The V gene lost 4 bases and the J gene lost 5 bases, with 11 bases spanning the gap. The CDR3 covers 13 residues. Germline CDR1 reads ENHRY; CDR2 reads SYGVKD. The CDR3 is CAISVDSDYGYTF. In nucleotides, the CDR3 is TGTGCCATCAGTGTGGACAGCGATTATGGCTACACCTTC.

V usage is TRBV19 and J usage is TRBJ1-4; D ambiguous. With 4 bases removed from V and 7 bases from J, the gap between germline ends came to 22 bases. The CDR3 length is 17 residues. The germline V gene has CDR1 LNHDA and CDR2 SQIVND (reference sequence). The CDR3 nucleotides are TGTGCCAGTAGTACCCCGTTGCCCCTCCTACGGGGTGAAAAACTGTTTTTT. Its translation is CASSTPLPLLRGEKLFF.